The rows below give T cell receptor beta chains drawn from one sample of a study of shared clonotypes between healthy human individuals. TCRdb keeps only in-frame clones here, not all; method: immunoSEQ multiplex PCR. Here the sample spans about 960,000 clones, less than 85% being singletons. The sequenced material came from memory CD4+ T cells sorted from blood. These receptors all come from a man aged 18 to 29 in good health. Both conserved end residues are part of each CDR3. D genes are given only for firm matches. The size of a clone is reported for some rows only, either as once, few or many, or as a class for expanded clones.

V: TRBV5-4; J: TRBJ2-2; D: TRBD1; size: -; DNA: TGTGCCAGCAGCCTGACAGGGTCCACCGGGGAGCTGTTTTTT; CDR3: CASSLTGSTGELFF
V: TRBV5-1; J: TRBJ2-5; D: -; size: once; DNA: TGCGCCAGCAGCCCGTTCGGGGGATTCCAAGAGACCCAGTACTTC; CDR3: CASSPFGGFQETQYF
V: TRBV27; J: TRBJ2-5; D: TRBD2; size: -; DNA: TGTGCCAGCAGTTTGGGACTAGCGGGAGAGACCCAGTACTTC; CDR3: CASSLGLAGETQYF
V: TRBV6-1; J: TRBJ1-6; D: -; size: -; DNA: TGTGCCAGCTATCCCGACGCGGCGTTTAGGTCACCCCTCCACTTT; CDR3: CASYPDAAFRSPLHF
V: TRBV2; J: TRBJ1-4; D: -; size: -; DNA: TGTGCCAGCAGGGGGACTTCCTCCCCCAATGAAAAACTGTTTTTT; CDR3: CASRGTSSPNEKLFF
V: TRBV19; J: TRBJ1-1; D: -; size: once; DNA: TGTGCCAGTTGGGGACGGTTGAACACTGAAGCTTTCTTT; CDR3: CASWGRLNTEAFF
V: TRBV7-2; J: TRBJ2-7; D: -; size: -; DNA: TGTGCCAGCAGCGCGAGGAATACCTACGAGCAGTACTTC; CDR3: CASSARNTYEQYF
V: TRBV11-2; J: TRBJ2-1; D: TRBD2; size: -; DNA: TGTGCCAGCAGCTTAGCGGGAGGGCTTGGCGATGAGCAGTTCTTC; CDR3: CASSLAGGLGDEQFF
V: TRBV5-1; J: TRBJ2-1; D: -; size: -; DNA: TGCGCCAGCCACGCCTCGTCATACGATGAGCAGTTCTTC; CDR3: CASHASSYDEQFF
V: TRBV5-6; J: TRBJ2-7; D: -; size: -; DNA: TGTGCCAGCAGCCCTTGGGCAGTCCGAAGCGAGCAGTACTTC; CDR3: CASSPWAVRSEQYF
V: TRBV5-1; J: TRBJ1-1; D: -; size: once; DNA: TGCGCCAGCACCAAGGGGGGGGCTGGGAACACTGAAGCTTTCTTT; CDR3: CASTKGGAGNTEAFF
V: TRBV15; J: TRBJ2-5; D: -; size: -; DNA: TGTGCCACCAGCAGAGATCTGGGGTTTATGGAGACCCAGTACTTC; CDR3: CATSRDLGFMETQYF
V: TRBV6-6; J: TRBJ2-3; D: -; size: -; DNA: TGTGCCAGCAGTTACTCGCCCGGGTTTGGTACGCAGTATTTT; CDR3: CASSYSPGFGTQYF
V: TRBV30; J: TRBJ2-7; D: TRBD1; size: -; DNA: TGTGCCTGGAGTGAGGACAGGGAAGACGAGCAGTACTTC; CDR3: CAWSEDREDEQYF
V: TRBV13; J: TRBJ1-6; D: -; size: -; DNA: TGTGCCAGCAGCTTTTCCGGGTCTAATTCACCCCTCCACTTT; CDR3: CASSFSGSNSPLHF
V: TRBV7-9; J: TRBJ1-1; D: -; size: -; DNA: TGTGCCAGCAGCCCCGGGGGATCGAAATCCATGAACACTGAAGCTTTCTTT; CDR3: CASSPGGSKSMNTEAFF
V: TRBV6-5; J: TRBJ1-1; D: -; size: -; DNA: TGTGCCAGCAGCCTCGACCCTGACACTGAAGCTTTCTTT; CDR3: CASSLDPDTEAFF
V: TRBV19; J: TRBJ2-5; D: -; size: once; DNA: TGTGCCAGTAATGCCCCCAGCTTCCACGGAACCCAGTACTTC; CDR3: CASNAPSFHGTQYF
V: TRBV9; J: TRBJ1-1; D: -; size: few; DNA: TGTGCCAGCAGCGCGACAGAGAACACTGAAGCTTTCTTT; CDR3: CASSATENTEAFF
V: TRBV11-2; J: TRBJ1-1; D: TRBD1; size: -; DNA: TGTGCCAGCAGCTCCTCCGGGACAGGCGGGACTGAAGCTTTCTTT; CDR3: CASSSSGTGGTEAFF